This TCR beta chain was captured in a study of regulatory T cells in long-lasting Graves disease (dated by TCRdb to 2020 to 2023). As for the study more broadly: In the newly diagnosed Graves' disease group, patients had been taking antithyroid drugs for less than 3 months. A total of around 35 samples underwent TCR sequencing, from about 13 patients with persistent Graves' disease and 20 or so patients with newly diagnosed Graves' disease. The study was registered as a clinical trial and conducted in China. Patients with persistent Graves' disease were compared with patients with newly diagnosed Graves' disease using TCR sequencing and RNA sequencing of peripheral blood.

Based on the germline V gene, the CDR1 and CDR2 sequences are MNHNS and SASEGT. Including cysteine and phenylalanine, the CDR3 has 13 amino acids. The entry retains the CDR3 DNA only, 39 bases that are in frame from base 1. Trimming takes 6 bases off V and 2 bases off J; junction bases not matched to a gene: 1. This clonotype came up many times. Its binding antigen is unknown. No quality values exist for individual bases; no much larger clone is one base distant. Results the study describes overall, beyond this receptor: Persistent disease showed preferential use of TRBV28, TRBJ1-2 and TRBJ2-5, whereas newly diagnosed disease favored TRBV20-1 and TRBJ2-1. Compared with newly diagnosed patients, patients with persistent Graves' disease had lower TCR Shannon entropy and fewer highly expanded clones, which suggests clonal expansion. Sequencing and analysis were limited to the TCR beta chain. The study examined only peripheral blood because the primary lesion, thyroid tissue, could not be accessed. More public clonotypes were shared among persistent patients (approximately 3,000) than among newly diagnosed patients (966). The authors noted that the small sample size was a limitation that may lower accuracy.

The time point label, read with the paper, signifies: newly diagnosed GD, antithyroid drugs for less than 3 months. For both TCR sequencing and RNA sequencing, RNA was extracted from PBMCs using TRIzol. The diagnosis of Graves' disease followed American Thyroid Association guidelines. Recruitment of patients was carried out at an endocrinology department in Xi'an, China. Each patient gave approximately 9.7 milliliters of peripheral blood, collected in an EDTA anticoagulant tube. Ficoll Paque Plus density gradient separation was used to isolate PBMCs, and no further T cell sorting was done. An Agilent 2100 Bioanalyzer and agarose gel were used to assess RNA quality, and a NanoDrop 2000 was used to measure RNA concentration. The library was obtained by multiplex PCR. TCRdb lists the instrument as Illumina HiSeq 4000. iRepertoire HTBI primers and Arm-PCR amplification of CDR3 regions were used to construct TCR beta libraries. Before sequencing, the PCR products underwent gel purification. On the study's bioinformatics: Across samples, roughly 60 TRBV and over 11 TRBJ segments were identified and used for gene usage analysis of CDR3 amino acid clonotypes. COPE and FqMerger were used to merge the filtered high-quality paired reads into contigs. Contigs were aligned with BLAST to IMGT TRBV, TRBD and TRBJ reference genes, and CDR3 was defined per IMGT. Any clonotype with a frequency above 0.1% was counted as a highly expanded clone. Repertoire diversity was measured by Shannon entropy, and V-J evenness by the Gini coefficient. Public clonotypes were defined as clonotypes shared by more than one individual. In TCRdb, the public reads were trimmed at Q25 with fastp and aligned with MiXCR, with productive beta chains retained. Rows are unified per CDR3 protein, each entry keeping the most common DNA and genes. TCRdb assigned the V and J calls; the authors' analysis was not used. In all, the sample holds roughly 440,000 distinct CDR3 sequences, and about a sixth of those were seen once. 20% to 25% of the sample comes from the top ten.

The data were also submitted as part of a second study, on T cells in Graves' hyperthyroidism and ophthalmopathy. The second investigation adds: Stable Graves' hyperthyroidism was defined as the absence of progression to ophthalmopathy over 18 months of follow-up. Hyperthyroidism patients were newly diagnosed, with disease duration under 2 months, and aged 18 to 65 years. Patients with uncontrolled infections, other autoimmune diseases, pregnancy or lactation were excluded. Diagnoses relied on clinical symptoms, serum thyroxine and TRAb, thyroid ultrasound and orbital computed tomography. The TCR CDR3 was subjected to a first round of RT-PCR using the HTBI primer set and the Qiagen OneStep RT-PCR kit. Most expanded thyroid clonotypes (frequency above 0.001) were also detected in blood, suggesting blood repertoires may reflect thyroid immune responses. In cross-validation, a model built on a 13 V-J signature told ophthalmopathy apart from stable hyperthyroidism with 85% to 90% sensitivity and about 81% specificity, and in testing the same model reached 80%/75%. In validation, the model predicted progression to ophthalmopathy a median of 6.5 months before onset, with roughly 70% sensitivity and more than 72% specificity. To identify TCR V-J signatures that set the groups apart, the researchers used a discovery cohort of about a hundred patients, made up of approximately 43 with Graves' ophthalmopathy and around 58 with stable Graves' hyperthyroidism. Prospective prediction of ophthalmopathy was tested in an independent validation cohort consisting of about 19 hyperthyroidism patients and around 16 patients who later progressed to ophthalmopathy. The roughly 91 discovery patients were randomly divided into training and test sets at a 7:3 ratio. In addition, the study compared T-cell repertoires in thyroid tissue and in blood from roughly 6 Graves' hyperthyroidism patients. Once sampling was done, hyperthyroidism patients were given methimazole at a starting dose of 30 mg daily, whereas ophthalmopathy patients were given high-dose intravenous methylprednisolone. A second multiplex PCR round built the libraries, followed by size selection and purification. Sequencing of the libraries was done on an Illumina HiSeq2000 using paired-end 100 bp reads. Raw data were processed with SOAPnuke, discarding reads with adapters, uncalled bases, mean Phred below 15, or no exact constant-primer or identifier match. COPE v1.2.5 was used to merge high-quality paired reads, and clonotypes were defined as unique nucleotide sequences. Clonotypes were aligned to IMGT TRBV, TRBD and TRBJ reference segments using MiTCR v1.1. Only V-J combinations with frequency above 0.0001, covering about 99% of repertoires, were analysed. A TCS score was defined as the ratio of F50 (clonal expansion) to E x V (chaos), with BLOSUM62-based TCRdist applied between CDR3 peptides within each V-J. Welch's t-statistics and random forest reduced around 520 V-J features to 13, which were used in a naive Bayes classifier (R e1071). No statistical method was used to fix the sample size in advance, and group allocation was not hidden from the investigators. According to the paper, TCR Vbeta CDR3 sequencing was carried out on about 140 peripheral blood samples, which came from 40 to 45 ophthalmopathy, fewer than 80 hyperthyroidism and some 17 progressor patients.

This TCR derives from a woman aged 18-29 years with Graves disease. Donor details come from another sample of the same person, matched by shared clones. This chain is built from TRBV6-1 and TRBJ2-7; a stretch of 10 junction bases matches TRBD2. The sequencing here drew on peripheral blood mononuclear cells (PBMCs), taken at new diagnosis, from a patient treated with antithyroid drugs. The nucleotides are TGTGCCAGCAGGGGGACTAGCGCCTACGAGCAGTACTTC. Its translation is CASRGTSAYEQYF.